This entry features one TCR beta chain sequence. This entry comes from a study of blood T cell repertoires in COVID-19. Study as a whole: T cells, B-cell-depleted T cells, or PBMCs supplied cDNA or gDNA.

Clones were read by immunoSEQ multiplex PCR, and TCRdb kept only the in-frame ones, dropping some. In the table there are 250,000 to 350,000 clones, just under 90% of which are singletons. The CDR3 consists of 13 residues. The ends were cut back, 6 bases at V and 1 base at J, with 9 bases in the middle. Germline-derived CDR1 and CDR2 are MNHEY and SVGEGT. The TCR sequence derives from a woman between 45 and 60 years old with COVID-19, enrolled during active disease. Sequenced input: peripheral blood. This chain uses TRBV6-2 or TRBV6-3 with TRBJ1-1; the D gene is possibly TRBD1 (5 bases). CDR3 in amino acids: CASSRTGNTEAFF. CDR3 bases: TGTGCCAGCAGCCGTACAGGGAACACTGAAGCTTTCTTT.